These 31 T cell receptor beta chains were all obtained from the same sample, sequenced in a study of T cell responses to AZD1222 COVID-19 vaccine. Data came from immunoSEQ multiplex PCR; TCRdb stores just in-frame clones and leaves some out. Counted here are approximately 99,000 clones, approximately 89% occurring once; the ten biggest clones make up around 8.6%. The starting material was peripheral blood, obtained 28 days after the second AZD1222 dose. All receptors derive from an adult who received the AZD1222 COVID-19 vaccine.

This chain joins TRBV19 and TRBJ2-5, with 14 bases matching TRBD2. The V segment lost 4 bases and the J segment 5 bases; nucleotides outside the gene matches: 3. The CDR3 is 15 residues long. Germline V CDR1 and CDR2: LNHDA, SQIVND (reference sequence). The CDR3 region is CASSTGLAGGETQYF. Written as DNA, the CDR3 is TGTGCCAGTAGTACCGGACTAGCGGGAGGTGAGACCCAGTACTTC.

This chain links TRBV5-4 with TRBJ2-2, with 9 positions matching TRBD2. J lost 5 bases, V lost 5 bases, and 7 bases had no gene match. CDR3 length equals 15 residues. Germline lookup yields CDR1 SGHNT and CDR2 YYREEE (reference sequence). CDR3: CASRLAGEETGELFF. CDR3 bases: TGTGCCAGCAGGTTAGCGGGAGAGGAAACCGGGGAGCTGTTTTTT.

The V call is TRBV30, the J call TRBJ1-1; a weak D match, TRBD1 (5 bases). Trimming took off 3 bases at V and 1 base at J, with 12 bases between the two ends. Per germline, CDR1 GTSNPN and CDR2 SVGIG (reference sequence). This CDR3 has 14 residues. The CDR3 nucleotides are TGTGCCTGGAGCCTCGGGACCGCGAACACTGAAGCTTTCTTT. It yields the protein CAWSLGTANTEAFF. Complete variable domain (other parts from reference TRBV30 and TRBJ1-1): SQTIHQWPATLVQPVGSPLSLECTVEGTSNPNLYWYRQAAGRGLQLLFYSVGIGQISSEVPQNLSASRPQDRQFILSSKKLLLSDSGFYLCAWSLGTANTEAFFGQGTRLTVV.

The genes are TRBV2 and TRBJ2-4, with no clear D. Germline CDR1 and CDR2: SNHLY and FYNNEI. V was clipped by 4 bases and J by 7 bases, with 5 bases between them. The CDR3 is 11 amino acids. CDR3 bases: TGTGCCAGCAGTGGAGGCAACATTCAGTACTTC. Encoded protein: CASSGGNIQYF.

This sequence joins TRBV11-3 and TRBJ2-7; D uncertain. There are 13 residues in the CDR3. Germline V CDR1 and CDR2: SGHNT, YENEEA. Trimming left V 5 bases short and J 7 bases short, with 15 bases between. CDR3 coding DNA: TGTGCCAGCAGCCCCGCCCGGTCTGGTGAGCAGTACTTC. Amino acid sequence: CASSPARSGEQYF.

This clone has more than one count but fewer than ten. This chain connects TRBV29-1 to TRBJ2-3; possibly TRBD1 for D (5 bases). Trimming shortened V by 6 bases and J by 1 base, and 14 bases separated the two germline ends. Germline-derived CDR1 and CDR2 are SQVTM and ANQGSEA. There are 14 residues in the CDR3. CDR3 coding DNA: TGCAGCGTCCTGGATATGACAGGCACAGATACGCAGTATTTT. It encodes CSVLDMTGTDTQYF.

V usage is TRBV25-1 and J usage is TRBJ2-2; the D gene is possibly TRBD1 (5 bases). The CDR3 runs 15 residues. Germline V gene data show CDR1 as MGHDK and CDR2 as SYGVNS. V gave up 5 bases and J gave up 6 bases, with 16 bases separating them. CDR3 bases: TGTGCCAGCAGTCCAGGGCCCCTAAAATCCGGGGAGCTGTTTTTT. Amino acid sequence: CASSPGPLKSGELFF.

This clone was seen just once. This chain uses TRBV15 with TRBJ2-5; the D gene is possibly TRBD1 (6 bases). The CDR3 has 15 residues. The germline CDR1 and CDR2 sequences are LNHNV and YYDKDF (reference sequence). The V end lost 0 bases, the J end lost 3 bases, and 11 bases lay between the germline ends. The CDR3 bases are TGTGCCACCAGCAGAGAGGCCACAGGGAAAGAGACCCAGTACTTC. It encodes CATSREATGKETQYF.

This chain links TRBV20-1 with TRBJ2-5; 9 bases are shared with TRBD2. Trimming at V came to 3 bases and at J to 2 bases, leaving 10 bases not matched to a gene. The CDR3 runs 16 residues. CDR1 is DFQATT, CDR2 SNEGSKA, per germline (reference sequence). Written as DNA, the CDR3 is TGCAGTGCTAGTTGGGCGGGAGGGGGCATTCAAGAGACCCAGTACTTC. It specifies CSASWAGGGIQETQYF.

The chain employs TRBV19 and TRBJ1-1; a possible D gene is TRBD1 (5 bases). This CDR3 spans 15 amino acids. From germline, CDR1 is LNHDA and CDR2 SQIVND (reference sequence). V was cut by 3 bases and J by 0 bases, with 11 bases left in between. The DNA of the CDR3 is TGTGCCAGTAGTATTGGTGGCAGGGTGAACACTGAAGCTTTCTTT. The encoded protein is CASSIGGRVNTEAFF. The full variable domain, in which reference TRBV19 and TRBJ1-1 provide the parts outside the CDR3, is DGGITQSPKYLFRKEGQNVTLSCEQNLNHDAMYWYRQDPGQGLRLIYYSQIVNDFQKGDIAEGYSVSREKKESFPLTVTSAQKNPTAFYLCASSIGGRVNTEAFFGQGTRLTVV.

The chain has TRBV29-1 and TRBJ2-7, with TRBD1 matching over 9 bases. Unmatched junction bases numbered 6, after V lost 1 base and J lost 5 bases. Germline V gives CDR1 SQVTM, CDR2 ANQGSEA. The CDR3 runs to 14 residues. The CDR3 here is CSVEVQGARDEQYF. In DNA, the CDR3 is TGCAGCGTTGAAGTACAGGGGGCGAGGGACGAGCAGTACTTC.

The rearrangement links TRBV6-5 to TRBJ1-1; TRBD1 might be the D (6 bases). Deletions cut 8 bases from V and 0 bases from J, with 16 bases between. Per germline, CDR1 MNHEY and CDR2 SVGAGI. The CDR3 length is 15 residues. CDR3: CASREDSLMNTEAFF. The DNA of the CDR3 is TGTGCCAGCCGCGAGGACAGCCTCATGAACACTGAAGCTTTCTTT.

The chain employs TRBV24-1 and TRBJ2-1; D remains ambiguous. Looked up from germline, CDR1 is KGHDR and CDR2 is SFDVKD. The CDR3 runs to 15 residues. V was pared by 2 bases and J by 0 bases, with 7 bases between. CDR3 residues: CATSDSGLSYNEQFF. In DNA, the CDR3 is TGTGCCACCAGTGATTCCGGGCTCTCCTACAATGAGCAGTTCTTC.

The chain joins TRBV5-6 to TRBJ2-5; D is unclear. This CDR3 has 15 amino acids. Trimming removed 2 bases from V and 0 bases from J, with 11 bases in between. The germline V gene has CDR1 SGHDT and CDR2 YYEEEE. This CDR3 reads CASSFGVVDQETQYF. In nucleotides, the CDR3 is TGTGCCAGCAGCTTTGGGGTAGTGGACCAAGAGACCCAGTACTTC. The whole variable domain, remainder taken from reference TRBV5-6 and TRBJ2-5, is DAGVTQSPTHLIKTRGQQVTLRCSPKSGHDTVSWYQQALGQGPQFIFQYYEEEERQRGNFPDRFSGHQFPNYSSELNVNALLLGDSALYLCASSFGVVDQETQYFGPGTRLLVL.

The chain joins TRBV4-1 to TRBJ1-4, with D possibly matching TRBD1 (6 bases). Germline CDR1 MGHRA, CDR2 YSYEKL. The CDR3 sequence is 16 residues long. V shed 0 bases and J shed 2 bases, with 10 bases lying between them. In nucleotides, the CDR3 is TGCGCCAGCAGCCAAGATCCCGGACAGACTAATGAAAAACTGTTTTTT. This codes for CASSQDPGQTNEKLFF.

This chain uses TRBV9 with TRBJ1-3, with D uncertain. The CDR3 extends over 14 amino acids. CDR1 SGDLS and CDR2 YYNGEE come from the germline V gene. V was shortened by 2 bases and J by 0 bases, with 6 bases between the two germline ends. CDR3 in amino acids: CASSVSVSGNTIYF. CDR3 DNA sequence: TGTGCCAGCAGCGTGAGTGTCTCTGGAAACACCATATATTTT. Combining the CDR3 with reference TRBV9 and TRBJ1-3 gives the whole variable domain DSGVTQTPKHLITATGQRVTLRCSPRSGDLSVYWYQQSLDQGLQFLIQYYNGEERAKGNILERFSAQQFPDLHSELNLSSLELGDSALYFCASSVSVSGNTIYFGEGSWLTVV.

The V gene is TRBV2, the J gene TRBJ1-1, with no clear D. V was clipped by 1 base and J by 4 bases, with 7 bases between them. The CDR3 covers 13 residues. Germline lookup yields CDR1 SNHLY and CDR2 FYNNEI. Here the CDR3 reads CASSEEAGTEAFF. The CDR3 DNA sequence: TGTGCCAGCAGTGAAGAGGCGGGCACTGAAGCTTTCTTT.

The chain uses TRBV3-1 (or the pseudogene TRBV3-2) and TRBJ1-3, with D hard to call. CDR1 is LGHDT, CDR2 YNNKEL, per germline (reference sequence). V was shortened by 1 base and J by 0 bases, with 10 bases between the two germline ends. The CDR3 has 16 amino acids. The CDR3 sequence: CASSQGTGVSGNTIYF. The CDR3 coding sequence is TGTGCCAGCAGCCAAGGGACCGGGGTCTCTGGAAACACCATATATTTT.

In DNA form, the CDR3 reads TGCAGCGGAAGACAGGGGGATACGCAGTATTTT. Translating it yields CSGRQGDTQYF. The rearrangement uses TRBV29-1 and TRBJ2-3; 8 nucleotides match TRBD1. Germline CDR1 is SQVTM and CDR2 is ANQGSEA. This CDR3 has 11 residues. V shed 7 bases, J shed 6 bases, and the junction held 3 bases outside the gene matches.

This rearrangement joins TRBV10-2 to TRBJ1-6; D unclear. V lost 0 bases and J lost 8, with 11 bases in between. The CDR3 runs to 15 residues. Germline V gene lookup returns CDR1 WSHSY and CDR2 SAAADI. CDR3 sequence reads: CASSESYAPDSPLHF. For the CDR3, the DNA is TGCGCCAGCAGTGAGTCCTACGCGCCCGATTCACCCCTCCACTTT.

CDR3 nucleotides: TGTGCCAGCAGTCCTCCCGGGACTAGCGGGAGTATCGAGCAGTACTTC. This translates into CASSPPGTSGSIEQYF. J is TRBJ2-7 and V is TRBV28, with 14 nucleotides matching TRBD2. Trimming at V came to 5 bases and at J to 6 bases, leaving 9 bases not matched to a gene. This CDR3 comprises 16 residues. Per the germline V gene, CDR1 is MDHEN and CDR2 is SYDVKM.

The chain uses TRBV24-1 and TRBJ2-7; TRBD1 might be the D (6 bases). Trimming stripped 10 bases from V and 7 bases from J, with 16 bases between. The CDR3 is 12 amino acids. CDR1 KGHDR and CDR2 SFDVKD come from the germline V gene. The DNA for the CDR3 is TGTGCCACGACAGGCCGTTTCGGGGAGCAGTACTTC. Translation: CATTGRFGEQYF.

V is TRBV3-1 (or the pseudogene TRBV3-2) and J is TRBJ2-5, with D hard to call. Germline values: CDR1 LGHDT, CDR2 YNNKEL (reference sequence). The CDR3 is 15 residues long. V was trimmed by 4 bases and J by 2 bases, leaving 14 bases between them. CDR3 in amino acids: CASSPNLAKQETQYF. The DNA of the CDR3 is TGTGCCAGCAGCCCGAACTTGGCCAAACAAGAGACCCAGTACTTC.

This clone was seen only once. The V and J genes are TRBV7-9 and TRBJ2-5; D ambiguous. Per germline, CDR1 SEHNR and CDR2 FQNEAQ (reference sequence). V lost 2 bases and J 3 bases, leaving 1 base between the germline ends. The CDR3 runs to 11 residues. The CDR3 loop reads CASSLKETQYF. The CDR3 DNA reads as TGTGCCAGCAGCTTAAAAGAGACCCAGTACTTC.

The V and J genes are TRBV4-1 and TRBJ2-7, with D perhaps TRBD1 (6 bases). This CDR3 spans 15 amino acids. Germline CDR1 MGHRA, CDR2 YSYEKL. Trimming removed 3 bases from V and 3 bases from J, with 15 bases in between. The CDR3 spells CASSQGPTGNYEQYF. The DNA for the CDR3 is TGCGCCAGCAGCCAGGGCCCGACAGGAAACTACGAGCAGTACTTC.

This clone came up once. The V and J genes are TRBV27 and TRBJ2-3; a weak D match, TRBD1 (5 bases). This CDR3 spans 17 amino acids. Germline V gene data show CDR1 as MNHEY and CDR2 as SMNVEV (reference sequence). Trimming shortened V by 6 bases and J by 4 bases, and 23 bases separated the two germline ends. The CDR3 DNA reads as TGTGCCAGCAGACGCAGGGTTCCAGGTTTATCCCCAGATACGCAGTATTTT. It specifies CASRRRVPGLSPDTQYF.

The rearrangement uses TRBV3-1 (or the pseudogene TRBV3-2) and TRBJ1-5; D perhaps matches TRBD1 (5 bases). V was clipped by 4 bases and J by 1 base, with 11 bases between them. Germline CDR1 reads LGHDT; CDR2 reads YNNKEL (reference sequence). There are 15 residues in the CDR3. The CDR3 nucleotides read TGTGCCAGCAGCCCAGGGACCGCGAGCAATCAGCCCCAGCATTTT. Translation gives CASSPGTASNQPQHF.

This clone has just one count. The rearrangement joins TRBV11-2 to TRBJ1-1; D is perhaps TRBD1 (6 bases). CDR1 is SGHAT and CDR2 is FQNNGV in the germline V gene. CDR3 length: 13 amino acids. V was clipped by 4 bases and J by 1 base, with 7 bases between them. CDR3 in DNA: TGTGCCAGCAGCTCGACAGGGAACACTGAAGCTTTCTTT. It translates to CASSSTGNTEAFF.

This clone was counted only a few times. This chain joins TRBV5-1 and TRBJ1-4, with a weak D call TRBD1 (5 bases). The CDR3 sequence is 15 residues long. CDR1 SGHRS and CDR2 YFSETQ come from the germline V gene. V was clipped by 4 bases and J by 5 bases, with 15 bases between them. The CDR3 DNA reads TGCGCCAGCAGCCCGACGGGGAGGGGAAATGAAAAACTGTTTTTT. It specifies CASSPTGRGNEKLFF. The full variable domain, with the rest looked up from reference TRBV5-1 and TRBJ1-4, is KAGVTQTPRYLIKTRGQQVTLSCSPISGHRSVSWYQQTPGQGLQFLFEYFSETQRNKGNFPGRFSGRQFSNSRSEMNVSTLELGDSALYLCASSPTGRGNEKLFFGSGTQLSVL.

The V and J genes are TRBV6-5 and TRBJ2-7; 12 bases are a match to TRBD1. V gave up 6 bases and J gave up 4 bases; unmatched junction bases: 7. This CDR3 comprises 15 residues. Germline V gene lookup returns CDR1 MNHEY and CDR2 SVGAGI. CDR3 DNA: TGTGCCAGCAGAGCCGGGACAGGGGGCCGGTACGAGCAGTACTTC. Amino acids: CASRAGTGGRYEQYF.

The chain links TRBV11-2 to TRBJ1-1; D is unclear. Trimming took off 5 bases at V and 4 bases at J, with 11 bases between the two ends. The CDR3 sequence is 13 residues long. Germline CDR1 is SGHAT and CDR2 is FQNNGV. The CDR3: CASSPRLGTEAFF. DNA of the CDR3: TGTGCCAGCAGCCCACGTTTGGGCACTGAAGCTTTCTTT.